What follows are 24 T cell receptor beta chains derived from one specimen sequenced in a study of blood T cell repertoires in COVID-19. TCRdb keeps only in-frame clones here, not all; method: immunoSEQ multiplex PCR. The sample carries nearly 110,000 clones, around 89% recorded once. Sequenced: peripheral blood. These receptors were taken from a man aged 40-55 years with active or convalescent COVID-19.

The gene calls are TRBV5-1 and TRBJ2-2; D uncertain. The CDR3 has 13 residues. CDR1 and CDR2 from the germline V gene are SGHRS and YFSETQ. V was clipped by 5 bases and J by 6 bases, with 11 bases between them. CDR3 in DNA: TGCGCCAGCAGACGATTGGCGGCCGGGGAGCTGTTTTTT. Translating gives CASRRLAAGELFF.

DNA of the CDR3: TGTGCCAGTAGTCCACCAGGGACAGGGGATTCACCCCTCCACTTT. It yields the protein CASSPPGTGDSPLHF. The chain uses TRBV19 and TRBJ1-6; 10 nucleotides match TRBD1. This CDR3 contains 15 residues. CDR1 is LNHDA and CDR2 is SQIVND in the germline V gene (reference sequence). Losses at the gene ends were 5 bases for V and 8 bases for J; bases not matched to a gene: 6.

The V call is TRBV6-1, the J call TRBJ2-7; perhaps TRBD2 as D (5 bases). CDR3 length: 15 residues. Germline CDR1 and CDR2: MNHNS and SASEGT. V lost 1 base to trimming and J lost 2 bases, with 12 bases between them. The CDR3 sequence: CASSEGLPGAYEQYF. DNA for the CDR3: TGTGCCAGCAGTGAAGGACTACCCGGGGCCTACGAGCAGTACTTC.

J is TRBJ1-6 and V is TRBV29-1; a possible D gene is TRBD1 (6 bases). The ends were cut back, 5 bases at V and 3 bases at J, with 8 bases in the middle. CDR3 length: 13 residues. CDR1 SQVTM and CDR2 ANQGSEA come from the germline V gene. The CDR3 sequence: CSVLDSYNSPLHF. CDR3 nucleotides: TGCAGCGTTCTGGACAGCTATAATTCACCCCTCCACTTT.

The J gene is TRBJ2-5, the V gene TRBV5-1; a possible D gene is TRBD2 (5 bases). From germline, CDR1 is SGHRS and CDR2 YFSETQ. The CDR3 is made up of 13 amino acids. Trimming took 1 base from V and 5 from J, leaving 9 bases between them. CDR3 bases: TGCGCCAGCAGCTTGTCGGGGTACGAGACCCAGTACTTC. As protein: CASSLSGYETQYF.

The chain uses TRBV5-1 and TRBJ2-5, with 13 bases that match TRBD2. Germline V gives CDR1 SGHRS, CDR2 YFSETQ. This CDR3 is 15 amino acids long. Losses at the gene ends were 5 bases for V and 4 bases for J; bases not matched to a gene: 5. The CDR3 reads CASSLTSGRVETQYF. The CDR3 region has the DNA TGCGCCAGCAGTCTAACTAGCGGGAGGGTAGAGACCCAGTACTTC.

The gene calls are TRBV29-1 and TRBJ1-1; D uncertain. Trimming took 7 bases from V and 1 from J, leaving 16 bases between them. This CDR3 comprises 14 residues. Germline CDR1 is SQVTM and CDR2 is ANQGSEA. The CDR3 region is CSASRETRNTEAFF. In nucleotides, the CDR3 is TGCAGCGCCTCCCGGGAGACCCGGAACACTGAAGCTTTCTTT.

V usage is TRBV5-8 and J usage is TRBJ2-5; a possible D gene is TRBD2 (6 bases). The CDR3 spans 19 residues. Trimming shortened V by 0 bases and J by 2 bases, and 23 bases separated the two germline ends. Germline CDR1 SGHTS, CDR2 YDEGEE. The CDR3 nucleotides are TGTGCCAGCAGCTTGGGAGGGAGCTCTTTTGGTCGGGGGCAAGAGACCCAGTACTTC. This gives the protein CASSLGGSSFGRGQETQYF. Full variable domain (missing parts from reference TRBV5-8 and TRBJ2-5): EAGVTQSPTHLIKTRGQQATLRCSPISGHTSVYWYQQALGLGLQFLLWYDEGEERNRGNFPPRFSGRQFPNYSSELNVNALELEDSALYLCASSLGGSSFGRGQETQYFGPGTRLLVL.

This chain links TRBV18 with TRBJ2-5, with D possibly matching TRBD1 (6 bases). The CDR3 is made up of 14 amino acids. The V end lost 3 bases, the J end lost 1 base, and 9 bases lay between the germline ends. Per germline, CDR1 KGHSH and CDR2 LQKENI. The CDR3 DNA follows: TGTGCCAGCTCACCGGGGGCGGCCCAAGAGACCCAGTACTTC. Its protein product is CASSPGAAQETQYF.

V gene TRBV7-6 combines with J gene TRBJ2-5; D gene ambiguous. The germline CDR1 and CDR2 sequences are SGHVS and FNYEAQ. The CDR3 has 13 residues. Trimming cost V 2 bases and J 1 base, with 5 bases left between them. CDR3: CASSLSSQETQYF. The CDR3 DNA reads as TGTGCCAGCAGCTTATCTAGCCAAGAGACCCAGTACTTC.

This rearrangement joins TRBV30 to TRBJ2-1, with TRBD2 matching 7 bases. The V gene's germline CDR1 is GTSNPN and CDR2 SVGIG (reference sequence). This CDR3 has 15 amino acids. After removal of 3 bases from V and 4 bases from J, the junction contained 9 bases not matched to a gene. The CDR3 nucleotides read TGTGCCTGGAGCTCCCTGGAGCGGGGTTACAATGAGCAGTTCTTC. Protein: CAWSSLERGYNEQFF.

The rearrangement links TRBV19 to TRBJ1-1, with 9 bases that match TRBD1. Unmatched junction bases numbered 6, after V lost 5 bases and J lost 2 bases. The CDR3 is 15 residues long. From germline, CDR1 is LNHDA and CDR2 SQIVND (reference sequence). The CDR3 bases are TGTGCCAGTAGTCCACAGGGGGCCTCCAACACTGAAGCTTTCTTT. Translated: CASSPQGASNTEAFF.

This clone was recorded only once. The chain uses TRBV9 and TRBJ2-2, with D possibly TRBD2 on 5 matching bases. Germline lookup yields CDR1 SGDLS and CDR2 YYNGEE. The CDR3 sequence is 15 residues long. The germline V and J ends were trimmed by 0 bases and 4 bases, with 10 bases remaining between them. The DNA for the CDR3 is TGTGCCAGCAGCGTAGCCGACTACCCCACCGGGGAGCTGTTTTTT. Protein: CASSVADYPTGELFF.

The V and J genes are TRBV6-2 or TRBV6-3 and TRBJ2-5; perhaps TRBD1 as D (6 bases). Germline values: CDR1 MNHEY, CDR2 SVGEGT. The ends were cut back, 6 bases at V and 5 bases at J, with 19 bases in the middle. CDR3 size: 15 residues. The CDR3 loop is CASSRTTGLWETQYF. The CDR3, as DNA: TGTGCCAGCAGCCGTACAACAGGGTTATGGGAGACCCAGTACTTC.

CDR3 sequence: CASSFWGEVEAFF. As DNA, the CDR3 is TGTGCCAGCAGTTTTTGGGGGGAAGTGGAAGCTTTCTTT. This rearrangement joins TRBV27 to TRBJ1-1; the D gene is possibly TRBD1 (5 bases). V was pared by 3 bases and J by 8 bases, with 13 bases between. Germline loops: CDR1 MNHEY, CDR2 SMNVEV (reference sequence). The CDR3 extends over 13 amino acids.

The chain employs TRBV4-1 and TRBJ1-2; D ambiguous. The CDR3 has 17 residues. Germline lookup yields CDR1 MGHRA and CDR2 YSYEKL. V was cut by 0 bases and J by 0 bases, with 14 bases left in between. The CDR3 DNA reads TGCGCCAGCAGCCAAGATCCCAATTCATACTCTAACTATGGCTACACCTTC. It specifies CASSQDPNSYSNYGYTF.

The chain uses TRBV5-1 and TRBJ1-6, with 8 bases identical to TRBD1. The CDR3 consists of 16 residues. Trimming took 4 bases from V and 5 from J; bases not matched to a gene: 8. Germline CDR1 and CDR2: SGHRS and YFSETQ. The CDR3 loop reads CASSPGQGGDNSPLHF. Here the CDR3 DNA reads TGCGCCAGCAGCCCTGGACAGGGTGGGGATAATTCACCCCTCCACTTT.

The chain recombines TRBV2 with TRBJ1-5; TRBD1 might be the D (5 bases). The CDR3 is 16 residues long. Per germline, CDR1 SNHLY and CDR2 FYNNEI. V lost 4 bases and J 0 bases, leaving 13 bases between the germline ends. CDR3 nucleotide sequence: TGTGCCAGCAGTGTAGGCAGGGTAGGTAGCAATCAGCCCCAGCATTTT. Protein sequence: CASSVGRVGSNQPQHF.

The chain recombines TRBV4-1 with TRBJ2-3, with 11 bases aligning to TRBD2. This CDR3 has 15 residues. CDR1 and CDR2 from the germline V gene are MGHRA and YSYEKL. Unmatched junction bases numbered 6, after V lost 4 bases and J lost 6 bases. CDR3 protein: CASSLLAGVGDTQYF. Here the CDR3 DNA reads TGCGCCAGCAGCCTACTAGCGGGAGTCGGTGATACGCAGTATTTT.

This clone was found a few times. This chain joins TRBV5-1 and TRBJ2-2; tentative D call: TRBD2 (6 bases). Between the trimmed V and J ends, which lost 0 bases and 4 bases, there was a span of 10 bases. The CDR3 covers 15 residues. Germline V CDR1 and CDR2: SGHRS, YFSETQ. In DNA form, the CDR3 reads TGCGCCAGCAGCTTGGTGGACGGGAGCACCGGGGAGCTGTTTTTT. This gives the protein CASSLVDGSTGELFF.

This clone was seen a single time. J is TRBJ2-1 and V is TRBV14; the match to TRBD2 covers 13 bases. CDR3 length: 15 amino acids. The V segment lost 4 bases and the J segment 8 bases; nucleotides outside the gene matches: 5. Germline V gives CDR1 SGHDN, CDR2 FVKESK. The chain's CDR3 is CASSLLAGGPDEQFF. The CDR3 nucleotides read TGTGCCAGCAGCCTACTAGCGGGAGGGCCGGATGAGCAGTTCTTC.

The CDR3 DNA sequence: TGTGCCAGCAGTCCCCCGACAGGGGGCCGGCTTAATGAAAAACTGTTTTTT. Translating it yields CASSPPTGGRLNEKLFF. This chain joins TRBV6-6 and TRBJ1-4, with 10 bases matching TRBD1. V shed 5 bases and J 4 bases; nucleotides not matched to a gene: 10. This CDR3 spans 17 amino acids. CDR1 and CDR2 from the germline V gene are MNHNY and SVGAGI (reference sequence).

The V gene is TRBV21-1, the J gene TRBJ2-7; TRBD2 was called by the table and not checked on the DNA. TRBV21-1 is assigned pseudogene status. The CDR3 length is 19 residues. The CDR3 region has the DNA TGTGCCAGCAGCAAAACTCAACGGTGGGGGATAGCGGGAGCGAGCGAGCAGTACTTC. Its protein is CASSKTQRWGIAGASEQYF.

This sequence joins TRBV11-2 and TRBJ2-1, with D possibly TRBD1 on 6 matching bases. The CDR3 loop spans 14 amino acids. The ends were cut back, 4 bases at V and 0 bases at J, with 7 bases in the middle. Per germline, CDR1 SGHAT and CDR2 FQNNGV. CDR3 protein: CASSSQGSYNEQFF. In DNA, the CDR3 is TGTGCCAGCAGCTCACAGGGCTCCTACAATGAGCAGTTCTTC.